A selection of T cell receptor beta chains follows, all from one sample in a study of T cell responses to AZD1222 COVID-19 vaccine. Clones were sequenced by immunoSEQ multiplex PCR, and TCRdb holds only the in-frame ones, with some missing. The sample comprises around 160,000 clones, 93% of which are singletons, and 1.9% rests with the top ten. Source: peripheral blood, taken on day 0 of AZD1222 vaccination. The receptors were sampled from an adult in good health. CDR3s include the opening cysteine and the closing phenylalanine or tryptophan. The order of the fields is V gene, J gene, D gene, clone size, CDR3 DNA, CDR3 protein. The D gene is left open where the match is weak. Only some rows state a clone size, as once, few, many or a class for expanded clones.

v_call: TRBV2
j_call: TRBJ1-2
d_call: TRBD1
clone_size: -
cdr3_nt: TGTGCCAGCAAGCCTAAGGACAGGGCCTATGGCTACACCTTC
cdr3_aa: CASKPKDRAYGYTF

v_call: TRBV29-1
j_call: TRBJ1-2
d_call: TRBD1
clone_size: -
cdr3_nt: TGCAGCGTGTCGGCAGGGGGCGACTATGGCTACACCTTC
cdr3_aa: CSVSAGGDYGYTF

v_call: TRBV6-5
j_call: TRBJ1-2
d_call: -
clone_size: -
cdr3_nt: TGTGCCAGCAGGGACAGACTGTCGGAAGACACCTTC
cdr3_aa: CASRDRLSEDTF

v_call: TRBV30
j_call: TRBJ1-5
d_call: -
clone_size: once
cdr3_nt: TGTGCCTGGACCTCCGGGCCCCAAAAACAGCCCCAGCATTTT
cdr3_aa: CAWTSGPQKQPQHF

v_call: TRBV12-5
j_call: TRBJ1-1
d_call: -
clone_size: -
cdr3_nt: TGTGCTAGTGGTTTGGTAGGGAGGGCAGCTTTCTTT
cdr3_aa: CASGLVGRAAFF

v_call: TRBV3-1/TRBV3-2
j_call: TRBJ2-7
d_call: -
clone_size: -
cdr3_nt: TGTGCCAGCAGCTCGCTCAGTCGCGAGCAGTACTTC
cdr3_aa: CASSSLSREQYF

v_call: TRBV19
j_call: TRBJ1-5
d_call: TRBD1
clone_size: -
cdr3_nt: TGTGCCAGTGCAACGGACAGGGCGCCCAATCAGCCCCAGCATTTT
cdr3_aa: CASATDRAPNQPQHF

v_call: TRBV10-3
j_call: TRBJ2-7
d_call: -
clone_size: -
cdr3_nt: TGTGCCATCAGTGAGTCGGTCCCAGAGCAGTACTTC
cdr3_aa: CAISESVPEQYF

v_call: TRBV20-1
j_call: TRBJ1-1
d_call: -
clone_size: -
cdr3_nt: TGCAGTGCGAGGGGTACTGAAGCTTTCTTT
cdr3_aa: CSARGTEAFF

v_call: TRBV24-1
j_call: TRBJ2-1
d_call: TRBD2
clone_size: -
cdr3_nt: TGTGCCACCTCTATTGGACTAGCGGGAGGCGATGAGCAGTTCTTC
cdr3_aa: CATSIGLAGGDEQFF

v_call: TRBV6-5
j_call: TRBJ1-5
d_call: TRBD1
clone_size: -
cdr3_nt: TGTGCCAGGGGAAACAGGGGGTCGGGCAATCAGCCCCAGCATTTT
cdr3_aa: CARGNRGSGNQPQHF

v_call: TRBV5-6
j_call: TRBJ2-2
d_call: TRBD1
clone_size: once
cdr3_nt: TGTGCCAGCAGCTCCCGGGACAGGTCTTTTACCGGGGAGCTGTTTTTT
cdr3_aa: CASSSRDRSFTGELFF

v_call: TRBV7-8
j_call: TRBJ1-1
d_call: -
clone_size: -
cdr3_nt: TGTGCCAGCAGACCCACCCGGCGGGAGCACACTGAAGCTTTCTTT
cdr3_aa: CASRPTRREHTEAFF

v_call: TRBV18
j_call: TRBJ2-3
d_call: -
clone_size: -
cdr3_nt: TGTGCCAGCTCCGGAACAGGGTCACTCACAGATACGCAGTATTTT
cdr3_aa: CASSGTGSLTDTQYF

v_call: TRBV7-9
j_call: TRBJ2-1
d_call: TRBD2
clone_size: -
cdr3_nt: TGTGCCAGCAGCCCGGGACTAGATAGCTCCTACAATGAGCAGTTCTTC
cdr3_aa: CASSPGLDSSYNEQFF

v_call: TRBV6-5
j_call: TRBJ1-2
d_call: -
clone_size: -
cdr3_nt: TGTGCCAGCAGCTCAGGACAGCTCTATGGCTACACCTTC
cdr3_aa: CASSSGQLYGYTF

v_call: TRBV2
j_call: TRBJ1-2
d_call: -
clone_size: -
cdr3_nt: TGTGCCAGCAGTAAGGGGGGGAGAGGCTACACCTTC
cdr3_aa: CASSKGGRGYTF

v_call: TRBV21-1
j_call: TRBJ1-5
d_call: -
clone_size: -
cdr3_nt: TGTGTCAGCAGCACCTACGGACAGATCAATCAGCCCCAGCATTTT
cdr3_aa: CVSSTYGQINQPQHF

v_call: TRBV11-2
j_call: TRBJ1-6
d_call: TRBD1
clone_size: -
cdr3_nt: TGTGCCAGCAGCTCGATCGGGACAGGGGATTCACCCCTCCACTTT
cdr3_aa: CASSSIGTGDSPLHF

v_call: TRBV5-1
j_call: TRBJ1-2
d_call: -
clone_size: once
cdr3_nt: TGCGCCAGCAGCCAACAGGGTTCGGGCTACACCTTC
cdr3_aa: CASSQQGSGYTF

v_call: TRBV5-1
j_call: TRBJ2-7
d_call: -
clone_size: once
cdr3_nt: TGCGCCAGCAGCTTGGAGCTGGGTGTACACGAGCAGTACTTC
cdr3_aa: CASSLELGVHEQYF

v_call: TRBV18
j_call: TRBJ1-1
d_call: -
clone_size: -
cdr3_nt: TGTGCCAGCTCACCACCAGGGGGTTTCATGAACACTGAAGCTTTCTTT
cdr3_aa: CASSPPGGFMNTEAFF

v_call: TRBV10-3
j_call: TRBJ2-7
d_call: TRBD2
clone_size: -
cdr3_nt: TGTGCCATCAGTGAGTCGGGAACTAGCGGGACCTACGAGCAGTACTTC
cdr3_aa: CAISESGTSGTYEQYF

v_call: TRBV7-2
j_call: TRBJ2-1
d_call: -
clone_size: -
cdr3_nt: TGTGCCAGCCTAGGCTTAGAGGGAGGGGGTAGAAATGAGCAGTTCTTC
cdr3_aa: CASLGLEGGGRNEQFF

v_call: TRBV30
j_call: TRBJ1-6
d_call: -
clone_size: -
cdr3_nt: TGTGCCTGGAGTTTGGGCAATAATTCACCCCTCCACTTT
cdr3_aa: CAWSLGNNSPLHF

v_call: TRBV5-1
j_call: TRBJ1-1
d_call: -
clone_size: -
cdr3_nt: TGCGCCAGCAGCTTGGAGGGGCAGGGCACTGAAGCTTTCTTT
cdr3_aa: CASSLEGQGTEAFF

v_call: TRBV18
j_call: TRBJ2-7
d_call: TRBD1
clone_size: few
cdr3_nt: TGTGCCAGCTCACCCCGGGACAGTTCCTACGAGCAGTACTTC
cdr3_aa: CASSPRDSSYEQYF

v_call: TRBV5-5
j_call: TRBJ1-1
d_call: -
clone_size: -
cdr3_nt: TGTGCCAGCAGCCAACGGGAGGGTCCTGAAGCTTTCTTT
cdr3_aa: CASSQREGPEAFF

v_call: TRBV5-1
j_call: TRBJ2-7
d_call: TRBD2
clone_size: -
cdr3_nt: TGCGCCAGCAGCTTGGCCTCGGGGAGGGGAAGCTCCTACGAGCAGTACTTC
cdr3_aa: CASSLASGRGSSYEQYF